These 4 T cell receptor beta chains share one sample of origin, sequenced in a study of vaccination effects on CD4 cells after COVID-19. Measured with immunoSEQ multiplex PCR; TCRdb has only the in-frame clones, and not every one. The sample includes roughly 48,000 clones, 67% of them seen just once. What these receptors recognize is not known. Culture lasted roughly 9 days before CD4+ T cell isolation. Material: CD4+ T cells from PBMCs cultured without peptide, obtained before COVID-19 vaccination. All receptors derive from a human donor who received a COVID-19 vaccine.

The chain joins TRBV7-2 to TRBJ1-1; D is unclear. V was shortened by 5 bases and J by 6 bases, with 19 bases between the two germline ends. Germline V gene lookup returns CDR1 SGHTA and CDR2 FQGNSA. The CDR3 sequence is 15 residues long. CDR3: CASSASTSLPSEAFF. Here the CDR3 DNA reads TGTGCCAGCAGCGCCTCGACCAGCCTCCCCTCTGAAGCTTTCTTT. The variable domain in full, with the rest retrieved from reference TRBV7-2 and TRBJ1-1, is GAGVSQSPSNKVTEKGKDVELRCDPISGHTALYWYRQSLGQGLEFLIYFQGNSAPDKSGLPSDRFSAERTGGSVSTLTIQRTQQEDSAVYLCASSASTSLPSEAFFGQGTRLTVV.

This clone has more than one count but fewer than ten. As DNA, the CDR3 is TGTGCCAGCTCACCACCCCAACAGAATGAAAAACTGTTTTTT. Translating it yields CASSPPQQNEKLFF. V usage is TRBV18 and J usage is TRBJ1-4; D remains unclear. Germline-derived CDR1 and CDR2 are KGHSH and LQKENI. The CDR3 contains 14 residues. Trimming removed 0 bases from V and 5 bases from J, with 7 bases in between.

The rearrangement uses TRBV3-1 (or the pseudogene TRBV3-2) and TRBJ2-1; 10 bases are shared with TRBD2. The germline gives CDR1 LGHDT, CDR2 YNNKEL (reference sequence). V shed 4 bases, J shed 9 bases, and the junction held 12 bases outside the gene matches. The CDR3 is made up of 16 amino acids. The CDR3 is CASSPGASGGAREQFF. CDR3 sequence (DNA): TGTGCCAGCAGCCCTGGGGCAAGCGGGGGGGCGCGTGAGCAGTTCTTC.

The CDR3 nucleotides read TGTGCCAGCAGCAAAACGAGGAACTATGGCTACACCTTC. It codes for CASSKTRNYGYTF. The chain links TRBV7-2 to TRBJ1-2; D is unresolved. Germline assignment: CDR1 SGHTA and CDR2 FQGNSA. The CDR3 sequence is 13 residues long. V shed 5 bases and J shed 2 bases, with 9 bases lying between them.